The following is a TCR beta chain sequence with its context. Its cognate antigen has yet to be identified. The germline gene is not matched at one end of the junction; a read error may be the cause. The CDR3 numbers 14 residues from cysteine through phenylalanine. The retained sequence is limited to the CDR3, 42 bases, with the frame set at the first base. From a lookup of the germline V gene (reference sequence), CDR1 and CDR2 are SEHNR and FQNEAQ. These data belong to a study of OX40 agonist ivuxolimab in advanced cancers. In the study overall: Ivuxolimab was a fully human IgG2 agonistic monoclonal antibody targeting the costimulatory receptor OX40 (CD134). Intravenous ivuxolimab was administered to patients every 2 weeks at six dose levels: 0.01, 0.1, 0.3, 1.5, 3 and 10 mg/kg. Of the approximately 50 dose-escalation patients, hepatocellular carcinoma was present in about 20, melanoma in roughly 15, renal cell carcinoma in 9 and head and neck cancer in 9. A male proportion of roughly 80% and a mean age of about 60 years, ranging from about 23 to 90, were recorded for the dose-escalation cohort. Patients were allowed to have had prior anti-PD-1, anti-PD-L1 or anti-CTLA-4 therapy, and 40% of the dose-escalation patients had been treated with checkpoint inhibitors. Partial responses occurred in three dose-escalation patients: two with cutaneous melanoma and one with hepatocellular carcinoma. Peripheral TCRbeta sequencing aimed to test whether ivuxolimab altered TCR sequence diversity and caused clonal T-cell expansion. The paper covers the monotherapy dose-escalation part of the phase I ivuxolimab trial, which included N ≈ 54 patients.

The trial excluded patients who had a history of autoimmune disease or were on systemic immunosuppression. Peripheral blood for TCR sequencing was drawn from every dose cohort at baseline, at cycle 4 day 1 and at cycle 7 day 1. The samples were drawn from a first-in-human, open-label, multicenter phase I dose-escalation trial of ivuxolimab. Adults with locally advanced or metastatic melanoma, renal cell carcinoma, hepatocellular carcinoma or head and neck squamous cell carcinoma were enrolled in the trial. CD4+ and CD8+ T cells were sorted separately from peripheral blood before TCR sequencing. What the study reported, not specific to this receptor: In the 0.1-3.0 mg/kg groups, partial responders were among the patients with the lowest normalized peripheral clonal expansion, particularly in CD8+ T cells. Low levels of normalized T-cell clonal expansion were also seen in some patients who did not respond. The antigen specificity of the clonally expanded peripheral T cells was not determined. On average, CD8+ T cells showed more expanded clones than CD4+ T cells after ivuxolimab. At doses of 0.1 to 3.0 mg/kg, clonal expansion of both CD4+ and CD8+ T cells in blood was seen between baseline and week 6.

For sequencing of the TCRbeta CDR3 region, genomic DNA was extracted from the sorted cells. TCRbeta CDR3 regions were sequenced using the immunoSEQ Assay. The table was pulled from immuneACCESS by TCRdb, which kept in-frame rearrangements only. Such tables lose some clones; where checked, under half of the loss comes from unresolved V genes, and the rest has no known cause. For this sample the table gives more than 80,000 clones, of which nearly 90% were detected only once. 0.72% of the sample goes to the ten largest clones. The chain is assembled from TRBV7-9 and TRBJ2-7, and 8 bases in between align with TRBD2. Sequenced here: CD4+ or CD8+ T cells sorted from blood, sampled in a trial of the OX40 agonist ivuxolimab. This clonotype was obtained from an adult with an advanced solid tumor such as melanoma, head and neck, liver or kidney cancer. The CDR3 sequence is CAVGRGRTPYEQCF. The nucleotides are TGTGCCGTCGGGAGGGGGAGAACTCCCTACGAGCAGTGCTTC. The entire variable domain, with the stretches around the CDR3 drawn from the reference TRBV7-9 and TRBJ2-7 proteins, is DTGVSQNPRHKITKRGQNVTFRCDPISEHNRLYWYRQTLGQGPEFLTYFQNEAQLEKSRLLSDRFSAERPKGSFSTLEIQRTEQGDSAMYLCAVGRGRTPYEQCFGPGTRLTVT.